The 29 T cell receptor beta chains below come from one sample, sequenced in a study of T cell responses to AZD1222 COVID-19 vaccine. The assay was immunoSEQ multiplex PCR, and TCRdb's table has in-frame clones only and misses some. The table lists about 97,000 clones, approximately 88% of them singletons, with about 17% in the top ten. This specimen consisted of peripheral blood, obtained on day 0 of AZD1222 vaccination. The receptor source for this set is an adult in good health.

The rearrangement joins TRBV7-2 to TRBJ2-2; either TRBD1 or TRBD2 may supply D (6 bases each). Trimming cost V 2 bases and J 2 bases, with 12 bases left between them. Germline V CDR1 and CDR2: SGHTA, FQGNSA. There are 16 residues in the CDR3. Here the CDR3 DNA reads TGTGCCAGCAGCTTACAGACGGGGGCCAACACCGGGGAGCTGTTTTTT. Its protein is CASSLQTGANTGELFF.

This chain connects TRBV7-9 to TRBJ2-7; D might be TRBD1 (7 bases). Trimming removed 3 bases from V and 6 bases from J, with 12 bases in between. CDR3 length: 13 residues. Germline V gene data show CDR1 as SEHNR and CDR2 as FQNEAQ (reference sequence). The CDR3 spells CASSFGQGGEQYV. The CDR3 DNA reads TGTGCCAGCAGCTTCGGGCAGGGGGGCGAGCAGTACGTC.

The sample holds one count of this clone. This chain links TRBV9 with TRBJ1-1, with D possibly matching TRBD1 (6 bases). Germline CDR1 is SGDLS and CDR2 is YYNGEE. The CDR3 covers 16 residues. Deletions cut 4 bases from V and 1 base from J, with 17 bases between. DNA for the CDR3: TGTGCCAGCAGCCCCGATGGGCCAGGGGCGAACACTGAAGCTTTCTTT. Encoded protein: CASSPDGPGANTEAFF.

J is TRBJ1-4 and V is TRBV4-2; 8 bases map to TRBD1. The CDR3 has 15 residues. V lost 0 bases, J lost 11 bases, and 8 bases stayed unmatched. CDR1 is LGHNA and CDR2 is YNFKEQ in the germline V gene. The CDR3 nucleotides are TGTGCCAGCAGCCAAGATGTGCAGGGGGCAGGGAAACTGTTTTTT. Translated: CASSQDVQGAGKLFF.

The chain joins TRBV5-4 to TRBJ2-2, with 7 bases matching TRBD1. The CDR3 contains 16 residues. With 4 bases clipped from V and 1 base from J, the junction kept 7 bases outside the gene matches. Germline CDR1 is SGHNT and CDR2 is YYREEE (reference sequence). The CDR3 nucleotides are TGTGCCAGCAGCATGGACGGGACAGTGAACACCGGGGAGCTGTTTTTT. Translated: CASSMDGTVNTGELFF. Looking up the rest from reference TRBV5-4 and TRBJ2-2 gives the full variable domain: ETGVTQSPTHLIKTRGQQVTLRCSSQSGHNTVSWYQQALGQGPQFIFQYYREEENGRGNFPPRFSGLQFPNYSSELNVNALELDDSALYLCASSMDGTVNTGELFFGEGSRLTVL.

CDR3 coding DNA: TGTGCCAGCAGTCCAGGGGAATCGGGTCAGCCCCAGCATTTT. It is translated as CASSPGESGQPQHF. This sequence joins TRBV28 and TRBJ1-5; D is perhaps TRBD1 (6 bases). CDR3 length: 14 residues. The ends were cut back, 5 bases at V and 6 bases at J, with 14 bases in the middle. The germline gives CDR1 MDHEN, CDR2 SYDVKM. Full variable domain (outside the CDR3, taken from reference TRBV28 and TRBJ1-5): DVKVTQSSRYLVKRTGEKVFLECVQDMDHENMFWYRQDPGLGLRLIYFSYDVKMKEKGDIPEGYSVSREKKERFSLILESASTNQTSMYLCASSPGESGQPQHFGDGTRLSIL.

This clone was seen a handful of times. J is TRBJ2-5 and V is TRBV6-6; D is perhaps TRBD1 (7 bases). The germline V gene encodes CDR1 MNHNY and CDR2 SVGAGI (reference sequence). This CDR3 spans 15 amino acids. Between the trimmed V and J ends, which lost 1 base and 3 bases, there was a span of 12 bases. The chain's CDR3 is CASSYLEGQKETQYF. The CDR3 coding sequence is TGTGCCAGCAGTTACTTGGAGGGACAGAAAGAGACCCAGTACTTC.

V gene TRBV19 combines with J gene TRBJ2-1; D perhaps matches TRBD1 (6 bases). Per the germline V gene, CDR1 is LNHDA and CDR2 is SQIVND (reference sequence). The V end lost 5 bases, the J end lost 0 bases, and 17 bases lay between the germline ends. This CDR3 is 17 amino acids long. CDR3 loop: CASSPLGQRSSYNEQFF. DNA for the CDR3: TGTGCCAGTAGTCCCTTAGGACAGAGAAGCTCCTACAATGAGCAGTTCTTC.

The chain has TRBV15 and TRBJ2-1; 8 bases are a match to TRBD2. Trimming removed 1 base from V and 4 bases from J; junction bases left unmatched: 9. Germline V lookup: CDR1 LNHNV, CDR2 YYDKDF (reference sequence). This CDR3 is built from 17 residues. CDR3 sequence reads: CATSRGASGSAYNEQFF. DNA for the CDR3: TGTGCCACCAGCAGAGGGGCGAGCGGGAGTGCGTACAATGAGCAGTTCTTC.

This rearrangement joins TRBV12-3 or TRBV12-4 to TRBJ1-1, with D tentatively TRBD1 (6 bases). There are 13 residues in the CDR3. With 2 bases removed from V and 11 bases from J, the gap between germline ends came to 15 bases. The CDR3 sequence is CASSLTGGVDAFF. For the CDR3, the DNA is TGTGCCAGCAGTTTAACGGGGGGCGTCGATGCTTTCTTT.

The chain employs TRBV2 and TRBJ2-3; D not resolved. V was shortened by 1 base and J by 1 base, with 18 bases between the two germline ends. The CDR3 has 18 residues. Germline CDR1 reads SNHLY; CDR2 reads FYNNEI. The CDR3 reads CASSEGPIGPRRTDTQYF. As DNA, the CDR3 is TGTGCCAGCAGTGAAGGACCGATAGGACCACGGCGCACAGATACGCAGTATTTT. Together with reference TRBV2 and TRBJ2-3, the CDR3 gives the full variable domain: EPEVTQTPSHQVTQMGQEVILRCVPISNHLYFYWYRQILGQKVEFLVSFYNNEISEKSEIFDDQFSVERPDGSNFTLKIRSTKLEDSAMYFCASSEGPIGPRRTDTQYFGPGTRLTVL.

In this sample, this clone turned up a few times. This rearrangement joins TRBV6-2 or TRBV6-3 to TRBJ2-3, with 8 bases identical to TRBD1. Losses at the gene ends were 5 bases for V and 4 bases for J; bases not matched to a gene: 5. CDR3 length equals 14 residues. From germline, CDR1 is MNHEY and CDR2 SVGEGT. The CDR3 is CASSIRGPADTQYF. The CDR3 nucleotides are TGTGCCAGCAGTATCAGGGGGCCAGCAGATACGCAGTATTTT.

The chain combines TRBV6-5 with TRBJ2-3; D may be TRBD1 (6 bases). V was pared by 6 bases and J by 4 bases, with 14 bases between. CDR1 is MNHEY and CDR2 is SVGAGI in the germline V gene. The CDR3 loop spans 14 amino acids. DNA for the CDR3: TGTGCCAGCAGCGATTCAGGACAGTCAGATACGCAGTATTTT. It encodes CASSDSGQSDTQYF.

The gene calls are TRBV27 and TRBJ2-1; maybe TRBD1 (5 bases). Germline V gene data show CDR1 as MNHEY and CDR2 as SMNVEV (reference sequence). The CDR3 contains 17 residues. Trimming took off 6 bases at V and 3 bases at J, with 21 bases between the two ends. The CDR3 DNA follows: TGTGCCAGCAGCCGAGCCGTTCTACTACAGGACTACAATGAGCAGTTCTTC. Protein product: CASSRAVLLQDYNEQFF.

The V call is TRBV28, the J call TRBJ1-4, with 9 bases identical to TRBD1. The trim removed 5 bases at V and 5 bases at J, leaving 6 bases unmatched. Germline CDR1 reads MDHEN; CDR2 reads SYDVKM. The CDR3 is 15 residues long. The CDR3 sequence is CASSATGTGNEKLFF. The CDR3 DNA follows: TGTGCCAGCAGTGCTACCGGGACAGGGAATGAAAAACTGTTTTTT.

The chain links TRBV28 to TRBJ2-1; 9 nucleotides match TRBD2. The CDR3 covers 15 residues. The V gene end was trimmed by 8 bases and the J gene end by 8 bases; junction bases not matched to a gene: 13. Germline loops: CDR1 MDHEN, CDR2 SYDVKM. The DNA of the CDR3 is TGTGCCAGCGGAAATAGCGGGAGTAAGGGCTATGAGCAGTTCTTC. It translates to CASGNSGSKGYEQFF.

The V call is TRBV6-1, the J call TRBJ1-1; no reliable D call. The CDR3 runs to 14 residues. CDR1 MNHNS and CDR2 SASEGT come from the germline V gene. V shed 1 base and J shed 4 bases, with 10 bases lying between them. CDR3 DNA sequence: TGTGCCAGCAGTGAAGTAGACTACATCACTGAAGCTTTCTTT. This encodes CASSEVDYITEAFF.

This clone has a handful of counts. The gene calls are TRBV28 and TRBJ2-1; D is undetermined. The CDR3 has 16 residues. Trimming cost V 3 bases and J 7 bases, with 19 bases left between them. Germline-derived CDR1 and CDR2 are MDHEN and SYDVKM. The CDR3 DNA sequence: TGTGCCAGCAGTTTGGGTTATCAGATGGATCGGAATGAGCAGTTCTTC. It codes for CASSLGYQMDRNEQFF.

The rearrangement joins TRBV27 to TRBJ1-1; no clear D gene. This CDR3 is 13 amino acids long. The germline gives CDR1 MNHEY, CDR2 SMNVEV (reference sequence). Deletions cut 7 bases from V and 4 bases from J, with 13 bases between. As DNA, the CDR3 is TGTGCCAGCAATTTTGGGCGATCCACTGAAGCTTTCTTT. Encoded protein: CASNFGRSTEAFF.

V usage is TRBV25-1 and J usage is TRBJ1-2; D is unresolved. V lost 3 bases, J lost 8 bases, and 13 bases lay in between. Germline V lookup: CDR1 MGHDK, CDR2 SYGVNS. The CDR3 has 13 amino acids. CDR3 nucleotide sequence: TGTGCCAGCAGTGAGGGAGGGATCGCGGGCTACACCTTC. Its protein is CASSEGGIAGYTF.

The rearrangement joins TRBV5-4 to TRBJ1-3; no firm D call. Trimming pared 0 bases from V and 4 bases from J, leaving 2 bases between. The CDR3 runs 12 residues. CDR1 and CDR2 (germline): SGHNT, YYREEE (reference sequence). CDR3 DNA sequence: TGTGCCAGCAGCTTGGACGGAAACACCATATATTTT. It yields the protein CASSLDGNTIYF. Looking up the rest from reference TRBV5-4 and TRBJ1-3 gives the full variable domain: ETGVTQSPTHLIKTRGQQVTLRCSSQSGHNTVSWYQQALGQGPQFIFQYYREEENGRGNFPPRFSGLQFPNYSSELNVNALELDDSALYLCASSLDGNTIYFGEGSWLTVV.

V and J are TRBV18 and TRBJ2-3; D is perhaps TRBD2 (7 bases). From germline, CDR1 is KGHSH and CDR2 LQKENI. This CDR3 contains 15 residues. The ends were cut back, 3 bases at V and 10 bases at J, with 20 bases in the middle. CDR3 sequence reads: CASSPGGQMAYAQYF. The CDR3 DNA follows: TGTGCCAGCTCACCCGGGGGGCAAATGGCGTACGCGCAGTATTTT.

This clone showed up just once. The chain has TRBV3-1 (or the pseudogene TRBV3-2) and TRBJ1-6, with 12 nucleotides matching TRBD1. V was clipped by 4 bases and J by 2 bases; unmatched bases: 6. This CDR3 is 18 amino acids long. The V gene's germline CDR1 is LGHDT and CDR2 YNNKEL (reference sequence). The CDR3 loop is CASSRAGTGGAYNSPLHF. The CDR3 DNA reads as TGTGCCAGCAGCCGTGCCGGGACAGGGGGCGCCTATAATTCACCCCTCCACTTT.

V and J are TRBV5-6 and TRBJ1-6; the match to TRBD1 covers 9 bases. After removal of 4 bases from V and 7 bases from J, the junction contained 3 bases not matched to a gene. CDR3 size: 14 residues. Germline lookup yields CDR1 SGHDT and CDR2 YYEEEE. CDR3 protein: CASSRTGVNSPLHF. The CDR3 DNA follows: TGTGCCAGCAGCCGGACAGGGGTAAATTCACCCCTCCACTTT.

V usage is TRBV5-1 and J usage is TRBJ1-4; D is possibly TRBD1 (6 bases). This CDR3 spans 14 amino acids. The V gene's germline CDR1 is SGHRS and CDR2 YFSETQ. Trimming cost V 4 bases and J 5 bases, with 12 bases left between them. The CDR3 region is CASSPGQGNEKLFF. CDR3 coding DNA: TGCGCCAGCAGCCCGGGACAAGGAAATGAAAAACTGTTTTTT.

The CDR3 nucleotides are TGTGCCAGCAGCGTAGTAGGTGATTTTACAGATACGCAGTATTTT. This translates into CASSVVGDFTDTQYF. V and J are TRBV9 and TRBJ2-3, with D uncertain. The CDR3 is 15 amino acids. The germline gives CDR1 SGDLS, CDR2 YYNGEE. V lost 0 bases, J lost 3 bases, and 11 bases lay in between.

The table lists this clone with a count of one. The chain recombines TRBV3-1 (or the pseudogene TRBV3-2) with TRBJ2-5; D is undetermined. Germline-derived CDR1 and CDR2 are LGHDT and YNNKEL (reference sequence). V was pared by 4 bases and J by 4 bases, with 13 bases between. CDR3 length equals 14 residues. The CDR3 loop is CASSPPETLETQYF. CDR3 nucleotides: TGTGCCAGCAGCCCCCCCGAAACTTTAGAGACCCAGTACTTC.

This sequence joins TRBV9 and TRBJ1-1; 8 bases are shared with TRBD1. The CDR3 is 15 residues long. From germline, CDR1 is SGDLS and CDR2 YYNGEE. With 5 bases clipped from V and 5 bases from J, the junction kept 11 bases outside the gene matches. The CDR3, as DNA: TGTGCCAGCAGTCAACGGACAGGGTATATGACTGAAGCTTTCTTT. Translation: CASSQRTGYMTEAFF.

This clone came up a few times. V gene TRBV14 combines with J gene TRBJ1-2; no clear D gene. The CDR3 sequence is 17 residues long. V was pared by 4 bases and J by 2 bases, with 20 bases between. The V gene's germline CDR1 is SGHDN and CDR2 FVKESK. CDR3 DNA: TGTGCCAGCAGCCCCTATGGCCCATTACAGCTAAACTATGGCTACACCTTC. Its translation is CASSPYGPLQLNYGYTF. Full variable domain (missing parts from reference TRBV14 and TRBJ1-2): EAGVTQFPSHSVIEKGQTVTLRCDPISGHDNLYWYRRVMGKEIKFLLHFVKESKQDESGMPNNRFLAERTGGTYSTLKVQPAELEDSGVYFCASSPYGPLQLNYGYTFGSGTRLTVV.